This T cell receptor (beta chain) is from a study of T cell repertoires in cytomegalovirus infection. About the research overall: The study used recently identified HLA-C-restricted and well-studied HLA-B-restricted CMV epitopes. Matching HLA type and CMV infection were both indicated by public TCR beta signatures.

In this sample, this clonotype turned up a few times. No antigen is known for it. Study conclusions and caveats: Frequencies of public TCR beta families were cumulated, and this identified carriers of CMV plus the relevant HLA. HLA-C-restricted TCR beta clonotypes specific for CMV led the ex vivo response.

TCRdb re-analysed the reads in MiXCR, keeping a single row per CDR3 protein. The sample lists about 110,000 distinct CDR3 sequences, roughly 30% seen once, with roughly three quarters in the top ten. The sequence was collected from a human donor in good health (CMV status not recorded). Some clones in this sample may be carry-over from other donors' samples. Source: CD8+ T cells from cultured PBMCs, taken from culture after CMV antigen stimulation.

The CDR3 protein is CASSSSFSDTQYF. The CDR3 coding sequence is TGTGCCAGCAGCTCCTCCTTCTCAGATACGCAGTATTTT. The chain carries TRBV7-9 and TRBJ2-3; no clear D. V was shortened by 4 bases and J by 4 bases, with 9 bases between the two germline ends. The CDR3 loop spans 13 amino acids. Germline CDR1 SEHNR, CDR2 FQNEAQ (reference sequence).